The following is a TCR beta chain sequence with its context. What it binds is not known. This entry belongs to a study of cytotoxic CD8 clonotypes in ibrutinib-treated CLL. Study-level background: Included were 11 relapsed/refractory and about 14 treatment-naive patients, of whom 17 to 18 were IGHV unmutated. The study, taken as a whole, reports: Elevated clonality accompanied ibrutinib response, with a return toward baseline values at progression. Public clonotypes showed up rarely, and on treatment they shrank or held steady.

Some clones are missing from TCRdb's copy, which holds only in-frame ones; the method was immunoSEQ multiplex PCR. The sample comprises more than 110,000 clones, 75% to 85% of which are singletons, and roughly 7.2% rests with the top ten. Trimming took off 5 bases at V and 9 bases at J, with 14 bases between the two ends. The CDR3 runs 14 residues. Germline CDR1 reads MRHNA; CDR2 reads SNTAGT. The gene calls are TRBV6-4 and TRBJ1-6; D might be TRBD1 (6 bases). The source material was PBMCs, sampled after 36 months of ibrutinib treatment. The receptor comes from a human donor with chronic lymphocytic leukemia. The CDR3 DNA is TGTGCCAGCAGTCCCGGACAAGGGGGTTCACCCCTCCACTTT. Translating gives CASSPGQGGSPLHF.